The 25 T cell receptor beta chains listed next were all sequenced from one sample in a study of shared clonotypes between healthy human individuals (TCRdb year 2020). The library was made by the immunoSEQ multiplex PCR assay. Drawn from immuneACCESS, this table holds only the in-frame rearrangements with V and J called that TCRdb kept. Clones are partly lost; checked studies trace under half to an unresolved V gene and leave the rest unexplained. The sample yields about 600,000 clones; roughly 98% were counted once. The biggest ten clones account for 0.3% of the sample. CD8 naive samples consisted of CD45RO-negative cells that were positively selected for CCR7, yielding a CD45RA+CCR7+ population without TemRA cells. The sample was naive CD8+ T cells sorted from blood. The sample's cell subset or site label, decoded: CD45RA+CCR7+. Receptors were obtained from a young man in good health.

The chain joins TRBV7-9 to TRBJ2-7; TRBD1 matches 11 bases. This CDR3 has 15 amino acids. The germline V gene encodes CDR1 SEHNR and CDR2 FQNEAQ (reference sequence). V shed 5 bases, J shed 7 bases, and the junction held 10 bases outside the gene matches. The DNA for the CDR3 is TGTGCCAGCAGCACATTCCGGGACAGGGGGTCGGAGCAGTACTTC. Translation: CASSTFRDRGSEQYF.

The gene calls are TRBV5-6 and TRBJ2-7; 9 bases align to TRBD1. The CDR3 contains 15 residues. The germline gives CDR1 SGHDT, CDR2 YYEEEE. Trimming cost V 0 bases and J 1 base; bases outside gene matches: 2. The CDR3 DNA follows: TGTGCCAGCAGCTTGGGTGGACAGGGGTCCTACGAGCAGTACTTC. This encodes CASSLGGQGSYEQYF.

The CDR3 nucleotides are TGTGCCATGAGCGGGACAGCCGAAGAGACCCAGTACTTC. As protein: CAMSGTAEETQYF. The V and J genes are TRBV10-3 and TRBJ2-5, with D perhaps TRBD1 or TRBD2 (7 bases each). Germline V gene data show CDR1 as ENHRY and CDR2 as SYGVKD. V gave up 9 bases and J gave up 3 bases, with 14 bases separating them. The CDR3 totals 13 residues.

The chain combines TRBV27 with TRBJ2-7; 7 positions match TRBD1. Per the germline V gene, CDR1 is MNHEY and CDR2 is SMNVEV (reference sequence). CDR3 length: 15 amino acids. The V and J ends lost 5 bases and 0 bases, in that order; junction bases with no gene match: 7. This CDR3 reads CASSVSSGGSYEQYF. The CDR3 DNA is TGTGCCAGCAGTGTTTCATCAGGGGGCTCCTACGAGCAGTACTTC.

V gene TRBV10-3 combines with J gene TRBJ2-7; perhaps D is TRBD1 or TRBD2 (5 bases each). CDR3 length: 14 residues. Between the trimmed V and J ends, which lost 5 bases and 0 bases, there was a span of 11 bases. Germline V lookup: CDR1 ENHRY, CDR2 SYGVKD. Here the CDR3 reads CAISSGTNSYEQYF. Written as DNA, the CDR3 is TGTGCCATCAGTTCCGGGACGAACTCCTACGAGCAGTACTTC.

This chain joins TRBV4-1 and TRBJ2-7, with a weak D call TRBD2 (6 bases). The length of the CDR3 is 16 residues. CDR1 is MGHRA and CDR2 is YSYEKL in the germline V gene. With 2 bases removed from V and 4 bases from J, the gap between germline ends came to 18 bases. CDR3 protein: CASSQSPEVGRYEQYF. CDR3 coding DNA: TGCGCCAGCAGCCAATCGCCGGAAGTGGGGAGGTACGAGCAGTACTTC.

V usage is TRBV7-9 and J usage is TRBJ2-1, with D tentatively TRBD2 (7 bases). With 4 bases removed from V and 8 bases from J, the gap between germline ends came to 15 bases. The CDR3 length is 14 residues. Germline V lookup: CDR1 SEHNR, CDR2 FQNEAQ (reference sequence). CDR3 amino acids: CASSYEQGGDEQFF. The CDR3 DNA reads TGTGCCAGCAGCTACGAACAGGGAGGGGATGAGCAGTTCTTC.

This chain links TRBV7-9 with TRBJ2-5; unclear D gene. Looked up from germline, CDR1 is SEHNR and CDR2 is FQNEAQ (reference sequence). The CDR3 length is 12 residues. The V gene lost 5 bases and the J gene lost 5 bases, with 9 bases spanning the gap. The CDR3 sequence is CASSLNKETQYF. For the CDR3, the DNA is TGTGCCAGCAGCCTCAACAAGGAGACCCAGTACTTC.

J is TRBJ2-7 and V is TRBV18; the D gene is possibly TRBD2 (7 bases). Trimming left V 2 bases short and J 2 bases short, with 13 bases between. The CDR3 sequence is 15 residues long. In germline, CDR1 is KGHSH, CDR2 LQKENI. The CDR3 loop reads CASSPVGGATYEQYF. The CDR3 region has the DNA TGTGCCAGCTCACCAGTAGGGGGGGCGACCTACGAGCAGTACTTC.

The chain's CDR3 is CASSSRASYNEQFF. In DNA, the CDR3 is TGTGCCAGCAGTTCTAGGGCGAGTTACAATGAGCAGTTCTTC. This chain connects TRBV6-5 to TRBJ2-1; the D is unclear. Germline V gives CDR1 MNHEY, CDR2 SVGAGI. Trimming stripped 4 bases from V and 4 bases from J, with 11 bases between. CDR3 size: 14 residues.

The gene calls are TRBV5-4 and TRBJ2-5; D could derive from TRBD1 or TRBD2 (7 bases each). With 1 base removed from V and 6 bases from J, the gap between germline ends came to 19 bases. The V gene's germline CDR1 is SGHNT and CDR2 YYREEE (reference sequence). The CDR3 runs 16 residues. This CDR3 is CASSLTGEGFSKTQYF. In nucleotides, the CDR3 is TGTGCCAGCAGCTTGACAGGGGAGGGGTTCTCGAAGACCCAGTACTTC.

This clone was recorded once. Other DNA sequences within the sample encode an identical CDR3. The chain recombines TRBV27 with TRBJ2-7, with 7 bases aligning to TRBD1. V shed 0 bases, J shed 2 bases, and the junction held 7 bases outside the gene matches. The CDR3 spans 16 residues. Per the germline V gene, CDR1 is MNHEY and CDR2 is SMNVEV (reference sequence). CDR3 coding DNA: TGTGCCAGCAGTTTATCGTCGGCAGGGGGTACCTACGAGCAGTACTTC. Translation gives CASSLSSAGGTYEQYF.

This sequence joins TRBV11-1 and TRBJ2-7, with TRBD2 identical over 7 bases. The V gene's germline CDR1 is SGHAT and CDR2 FQDESV (reference sequence). The junction had 20 bases not matched to a gene; V was cut back by 6 bases and J by 3 bases. The length of the CDR3 is 18 residues. The CDR3 sequence: CASSERPRASGGHYEQYF. The CDR3 nucleotides are TGTGCCAGCAGTGAAAGACCCCGCGCTAGCGGAGGCCACTACGAGCAGTACTTC. Based on the CDR3 plus reference TRBV11-1 and TRBJ2-7, the full variable domain is EAEVAQSPRYKITEKSQAVAFWCDPISGHATLYWYRQILGQGPELLVQFQDESVVDDSQLPKDRFSAERLKGVDSTLKIQPAELGDSAMYLCASSERPRASGGHYEQYFGPGTRLTVT.

The V gene is TRBV5-5, the J gene TRBJ2-7; TRBD2 is a possible D gene (5 bases). Per germline, CDR1 SGHKS and CDR2 YYEKEE (reference sequence). This CDR3 region has 14 residues. Trimming left V 0 bases short and J 2 bases short, with 9 bases between. This chain's CDR3 is CASSLVAGTYEQYF. DNA for the CDR3: TGTGCCAGCAGCTTGGTGGCCGGGACCTACGAGCAGTACTTC.

The rearrangement joins TRBV6-5 to TRBJ2-1, with 9 positions matching TRBD1. The CDR3 sequence is 14 residues long. Germline V gene sequence: CDR1 MNHEY, CDR2 SVGAGI. The trim removed 5 bases at V and 5 bases at J, leaving 4 bases unmatched. The CDR3 protein is CASSLDRGDNEQFF. The CDR3 DNA sequence: TGTGCCAGCAGTCTGGACAGGGGAGACAATGAGCAGTTCTTC.

The rearrangement uses TRBV28 and TRBJ1-5; possibly TRBD1 for D (6 bases). Germline V gives CDR1 MDHEN, CDR2 SYDVKM. This CDR3 region has 11 residues. In DNA form, the CDR3 reads TGTGCAGGGGGGATCGGTCAGCCCCAGCATTTT. This translates into CAGGIGQPQHF.

The chain recombines TRBV4-1 with TRBJ2-1; 8 bases are shared with TRBD1. V lost 3 bases, J lost 0 bases, and 4 bases stayed unmatched. This CDR3 has 16 residues. In germline, CDR1 is MGHRA, CDR2 YSYEKL. DNA of the CDR3: TGCGCCAGCAGCCATGACGGGACAGGCTCCTACAATGAGCAGTTCTTC. This codes for CASSHDGTGSYNEQFF.

The sample holds one count of this clone. The chain is built from TRBV13 and TRBJ2-7; no clear D gene. Germline-derived CDR1 and CDR2 are PRHDT and FYEKMQ (reference sequence). The CDR3 totals 13 residues. Trimming took off 3 bases at V and 0 bases at J, with 6 bases between the two ends. The CDR3 loop is CASSFEDSYEQYF. The CDR3 DNA follows: TGTGCCAGCAGCTTTGAGGACTCCTACGAGCAGTACTTC. Together with reference TRBV13 and TRBJ2-7, the CDR3 gives the full variable domain: AAGVIQSPRHLIKEKRETATLKCYPIPRHDTVYWYQQGPGQDPQFLISFYEKMQSDKGSIPDRFSAQQFSDYHSELNMSSLELGDSALYFCASSFEDSYEQYFGPGTRLTVT.

The rearrangement uses TRBV13 and TRBJ2-7; 10 nucleotides align to TRBD1. With 3 bases clipped from V and 3 bases from J, the junction kept 2 bases outside the gene matches. This CDR3 contains 14 residues. Germline V lookup: CDR1 PRHDT, CDR2 FYEKMQ (reference sequence). Written as DNA, the CDR3 is TGTGCCAGCAGCTTCCGGACAGGGGGCTACGAGCAGTACTTC. Translation: CASSFRTGGYEQYF.

V is TRBV29-1 and J is TRBJ2-5; 8 nucleotides line up with TRBD1. Unmatched junction bases numbered 13, after V lost 1 base and J lost 6 bases. The germline V gene encodes CDR1 SQVTM and CDR2 ANQGSEA. The CDR3 length is 16 residues. The CDR3 DNA reads as TGCAGCGTTGAAGGTGGTCAGGGGGCCTTCGTGCAGACCCAGTACTTC. It yields the protein CSVEGGQGAFVQTQYF.

V usage is TRBV19 and J usage is TRBJ2-7; 8 nucleotides match TRBD1. This CDR3 has 15 amino acids. The V gene's germline CDR1 is LNHDA and CDR2 SQIVND (reference sequence). V trimming: 5 bases; J trimming: 3 bases; junction bases outside the gene matches: 9. CDR3 sequence reads: CASSYGTGSIYEQYF. CDR3 in DNA: TGTGCCAGTAGTTACGGGACAGGCTCTATCTACGAGCAGTACTTC.

The table lists this clone with a few counts. This rearrangement joins TRBV27 to TRBJ2-5, with TRBD1 matching 11 bases. J was trimmed by 5 bases and V by 10 bases; bases with no gene match: 12. The CDR3 has 15 amino acids. Germline-derived CDR1 and CDR2 are MNHEY and SMNVEV (reference sequence). CDR3 region: CATSPPDRGLETQYF. For the CDR3, the DNA is TGTGCCACCTCCCCCCCGGACAGGGGGCTTGAGACCCAGTACTTC.

The chain employs TRBV28 and TRBJ1-5, with D possibly TRBD1 on 5 matching bases. The CDR3 consists of 15 residues. V was shortened by 2 bases and J by 9 bases, with 17 bases between the two germline ends. Per germline, CDR1 MDHEN and CDR2 SYDVKM. CDR3: CASSLIEGPTGPQHF. CDR3 sequence (DNA): TGTGCCAGCAGTTTAATCGAGGGCCCAACAGGGCCCCAGCATTTT.

The chain uses TRBV7-9 and TRBJ2-7; a weak D match, TRBD2 (5 bases). Trimming cost V 0 bases and J 3 bases, with 12 bases left between them. Germline CDR1 is SEHNR and CDR2 is FQNEAQ (reference sequence). This CDR3 spans 15 amino acids. The CDR3 spells CASSLAQSSDYEQYF. The DNA of the CDR3 is TGTGCCAGCAGCTTAGCGCAAAGTAGCGACTACGAGCAGTACTTC.

This chain connects TRBV11-2 to TRBJ1-5, with D unresolved. The V and J ends lost 4 bases and 3 bases respectively, with 10 bases between them. Germline V gene sequence: CDR1 SGHAT, CDR2 FQNNGV. The CDR3 is 14 amino acids. As DNA, the CDR3 is TGTGCCAGCAGCTCAGGAGGATTCAATCAGCCCCAGCATTTT. Residues: CASSSGGFNQPQHF.